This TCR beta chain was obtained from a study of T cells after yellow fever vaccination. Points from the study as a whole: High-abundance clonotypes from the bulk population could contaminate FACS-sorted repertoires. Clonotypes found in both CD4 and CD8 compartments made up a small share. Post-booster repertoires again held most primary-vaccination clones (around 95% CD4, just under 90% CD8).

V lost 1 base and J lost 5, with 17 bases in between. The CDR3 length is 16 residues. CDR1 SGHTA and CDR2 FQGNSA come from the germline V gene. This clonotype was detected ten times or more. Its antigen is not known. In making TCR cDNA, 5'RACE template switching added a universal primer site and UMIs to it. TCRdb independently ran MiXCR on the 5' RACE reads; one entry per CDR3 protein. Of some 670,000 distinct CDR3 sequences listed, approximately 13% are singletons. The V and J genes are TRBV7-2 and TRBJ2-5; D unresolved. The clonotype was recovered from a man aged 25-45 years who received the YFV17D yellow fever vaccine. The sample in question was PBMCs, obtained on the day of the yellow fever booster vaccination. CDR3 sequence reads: CASSLESLVLGETQYF. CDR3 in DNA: TGTGCCAGCAGCTTAGAAAGTCTAGTCCTAGGGGAGACCCAGTACTTC.